This TCR beta chain was identified during a study of regulatory and conventional T cells in RAG deficiency. Blood CD4+ CD25-high CD127-low regulatory T cells supplied the genomic DNA template. The V and J ends lost 1 base and 1 base respectively, with 7 bases between them. Germline V gene sequence: CDR1 LNHDA, CDR2 SQIVND (reference sequence). The CDR3 consists of 14 residues. The protocol was immunoSEQ multiplex PCR, while the TCRdb copy is restricted to in-frame clones and leaves out a portion. The sample consists of under 20,000 clones, about 91% of them appearing once. Details on this clone: Antigen unknown.

Whole-study findings and limits: Shorter CDR3s in all patient subsets; >90% Treg-Tconv overlap in Omenn. RAG-deficient patients showed markedly lower Shannon entropy and higher Simpson indices than control T-cell subsets.

These data were also filed under a second study, of regulatory T cells. That source reports: The primer mix had 52 TRBV and 13 TRBJ primers. In patients, unique TRB V-J pairs were restricted and V/J usage skewed, especially in Tregs.

The TCR was taken from a human donor in good health. The chain uses TRBV19 and TRBJ1-1, with no clear D. The sample comprised Tregs sorted from blood. The DNA for the CDR3 is TGTGCCAGTAGTATAGGAGGGCGGAACACTGAAGCTTTCTTT. Amino acids: CASSIGGRNTEAFF.